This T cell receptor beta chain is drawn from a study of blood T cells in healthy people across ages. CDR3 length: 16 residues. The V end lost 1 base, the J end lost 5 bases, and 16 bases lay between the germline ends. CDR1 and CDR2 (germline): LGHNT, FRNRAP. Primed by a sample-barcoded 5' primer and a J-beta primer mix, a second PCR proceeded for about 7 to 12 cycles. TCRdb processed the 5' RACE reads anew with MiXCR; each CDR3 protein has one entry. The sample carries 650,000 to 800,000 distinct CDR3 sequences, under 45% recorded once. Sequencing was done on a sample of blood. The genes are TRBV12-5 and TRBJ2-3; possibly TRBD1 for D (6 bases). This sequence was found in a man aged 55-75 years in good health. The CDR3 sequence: CASGLGTGTPRDTQYF. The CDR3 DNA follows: TGTGCTAGTGGTTTGGGAACCGGGACACCCAGAGATACGCAGTATTTT.